This T cell receptor (beta chain) was sequenced for a study of T-cell memory formation after mild COVID-19. Study-wide results and limits: SARS-CoV-2 specificity was not confirmed for second-wave clones peaking on day 37.

TCRdb reanalysed the 5' RACE reads using MiXCR and keeps one entry per CDR3 protein. Of around 300,000 distinct CDR3 sequences listed, roughly 18% are singletons. Concerning this clonotype: Antigen: not known.

The clonotype comes from a man younger than 35 who had mild COVID-19 (a few samples of this study predate the infection). Cell type and time point are not known. The sample consisted of PBMCs or a T cell subset sorted from them (not recorded which).

CDR3 sequence (DNA): TGCGCCAGCAGCCAATCGACAGGGTCCTCTGGCTACACCTTC. Translated: CASSQSTGSSGYTF. V is TRBV4-1 and J is TRBJ1-2, with 7 bases lining up with TRBD1. Trimming removed 2 bases from V and 7 bases from J; junction bases left unmatched: 7. CDR1 is MGHRA and CDR2 is YSYEKL in the germline V gene. This CDR3 is built from 14 residues.